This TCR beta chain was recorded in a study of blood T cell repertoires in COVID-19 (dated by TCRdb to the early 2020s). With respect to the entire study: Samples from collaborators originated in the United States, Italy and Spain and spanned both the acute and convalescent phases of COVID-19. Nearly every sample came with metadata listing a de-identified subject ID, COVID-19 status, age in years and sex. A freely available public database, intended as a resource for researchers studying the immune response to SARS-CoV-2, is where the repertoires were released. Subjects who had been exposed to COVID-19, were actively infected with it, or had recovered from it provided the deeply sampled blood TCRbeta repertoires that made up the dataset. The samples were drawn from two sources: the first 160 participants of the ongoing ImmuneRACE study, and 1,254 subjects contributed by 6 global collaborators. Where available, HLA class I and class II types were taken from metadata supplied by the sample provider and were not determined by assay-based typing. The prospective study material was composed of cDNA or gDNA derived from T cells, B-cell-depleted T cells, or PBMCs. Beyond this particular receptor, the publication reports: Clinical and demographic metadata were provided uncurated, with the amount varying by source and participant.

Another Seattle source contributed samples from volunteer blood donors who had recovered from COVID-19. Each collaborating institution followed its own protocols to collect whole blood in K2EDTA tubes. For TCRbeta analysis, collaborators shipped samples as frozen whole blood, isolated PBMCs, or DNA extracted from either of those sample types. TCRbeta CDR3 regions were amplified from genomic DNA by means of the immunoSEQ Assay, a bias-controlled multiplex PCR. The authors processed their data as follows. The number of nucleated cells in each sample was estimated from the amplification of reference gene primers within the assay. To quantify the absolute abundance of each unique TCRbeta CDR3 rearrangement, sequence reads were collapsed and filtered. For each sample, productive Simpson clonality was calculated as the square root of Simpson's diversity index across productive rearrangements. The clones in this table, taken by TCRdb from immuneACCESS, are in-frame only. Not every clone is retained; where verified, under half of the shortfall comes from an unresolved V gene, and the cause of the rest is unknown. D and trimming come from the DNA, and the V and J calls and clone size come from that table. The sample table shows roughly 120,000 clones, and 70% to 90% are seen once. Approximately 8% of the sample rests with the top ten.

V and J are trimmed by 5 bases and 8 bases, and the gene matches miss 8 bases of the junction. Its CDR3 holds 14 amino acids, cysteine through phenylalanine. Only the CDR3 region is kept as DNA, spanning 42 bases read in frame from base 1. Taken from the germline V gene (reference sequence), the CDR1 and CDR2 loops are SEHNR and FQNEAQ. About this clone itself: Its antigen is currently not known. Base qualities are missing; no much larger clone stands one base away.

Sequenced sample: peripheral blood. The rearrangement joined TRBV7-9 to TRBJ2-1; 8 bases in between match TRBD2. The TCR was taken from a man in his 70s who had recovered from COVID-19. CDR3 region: CASSTHSLADEQFF. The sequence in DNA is TGTGCCAGCAGCACCCATTCACTAGCGGATGAGCAGTTCTTC.